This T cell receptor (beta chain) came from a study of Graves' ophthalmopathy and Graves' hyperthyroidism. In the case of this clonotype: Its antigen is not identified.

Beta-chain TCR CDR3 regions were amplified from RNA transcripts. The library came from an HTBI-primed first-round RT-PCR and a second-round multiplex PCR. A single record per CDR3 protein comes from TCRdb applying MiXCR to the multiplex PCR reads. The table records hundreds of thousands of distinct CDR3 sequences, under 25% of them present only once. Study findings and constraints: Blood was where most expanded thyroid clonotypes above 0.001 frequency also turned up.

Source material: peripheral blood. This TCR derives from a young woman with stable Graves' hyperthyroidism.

CDR3 bases: TGTGCCAGCAGTCACGACGGGGGCGCTGGGAGCTATGGCTACACCTTC. Translated, it gives CASSHDGGAGSYGYTF. V gene TRBV6-5 combines with J gene TRBJ1-2; TRBD1 might be the D (6 bases). Trimming shortened V by 5 bases and J by 4 bases, and 20 bases separated the two germline ends. The CDR3 spans 16 residues. CDR1 and CDR2 from the germline V gene are MNHEY and SVGAGI.